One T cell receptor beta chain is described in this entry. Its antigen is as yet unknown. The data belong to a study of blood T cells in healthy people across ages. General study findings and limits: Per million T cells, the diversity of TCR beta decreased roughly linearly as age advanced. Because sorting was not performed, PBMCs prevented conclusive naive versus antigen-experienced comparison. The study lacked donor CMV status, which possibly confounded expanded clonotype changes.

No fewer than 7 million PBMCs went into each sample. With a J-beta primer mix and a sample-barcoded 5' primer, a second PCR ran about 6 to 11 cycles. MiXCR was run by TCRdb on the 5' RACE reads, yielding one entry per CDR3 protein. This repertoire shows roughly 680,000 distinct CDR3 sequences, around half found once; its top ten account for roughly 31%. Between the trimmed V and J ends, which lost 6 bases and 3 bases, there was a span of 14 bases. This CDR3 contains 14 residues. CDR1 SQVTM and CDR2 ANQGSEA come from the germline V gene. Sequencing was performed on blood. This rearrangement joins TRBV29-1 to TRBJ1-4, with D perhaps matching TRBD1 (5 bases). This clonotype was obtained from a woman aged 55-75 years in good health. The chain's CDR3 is CSVAPRVPNEKLFF. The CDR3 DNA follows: TGCAGCGTCGCCCCCAGGGTTCCTAATGAAAAACTGTTTTTT.